These T cell receptor beta chains were read from a single sample in a study of response to subunit inactivated influenza vaccine. MiXCR, applied by TCRdb to the RT-PCR reads, yields one record per CDR3 protein. In the table there are 500,000 to 600,000 distinct CDR3 sequences, approximately 12% of which are singletons. The sequences come from PBMCs from blood, collected on the day of vaccination. The receptors shown here come from a man between 50 and 59 years old who received an inactivated influenza vaccine. CDR3s include the opening cysteine and the closing phenylalanine or tryptophan. D genes are given only for firm matches. A row's size may be missing; if present it is once, few, many or a size class.

v_gene	j_gene	abundance	d_gene	CDR3nt	CDR3aa
TRBV6-1	TRBJ1-5	few	TRBD1	TGTGCCAGCAGGGACAGGGGGCGGGATAGCAATCAGCCCCAGCATTTT	CASRDRGRDSNQPQHF
TRBV20-1	TRBJ1-3	.	.	TGCAGTGCTATTCGGGGGATTGGAAACACCATATATTTT	CSAIRGIGNTIYF
TRBV5-1	TRBJ1-2	.	.	TGCGCCAGCAGCTCAACCGGGACGGGAGTCTATGGCTACACCTTC	CASSSTGTGVYGYTF
TRBV29-1	TRBJ2-3	many	.	TGCAGCGGTCGCCGGGACGACACAGATACGCAGTATTTT	CSGRRDDTDTQYF
TRBV28	TRBJ2-5	.	TRBD2	TGTGCCAGCAGTTTAGGGACTAGCGGGAGCCCTATCCAAGAGACCCAGTACTTC	CASSLGTSGSPIQETQYF
TRBV19	TRBJ2-1	.	.	TGTGCCAGTAGTATATGGGGGACCAGCTCCTACAATGAGCAGTTCTTC	CASSIWGTSSYNEQFF
TRBV28	TRBJ2-1	many	TRBD2	TGTGCCAGCAATCCGGGGGGGGACGAGCAGTTCTTC	CASNPGGDEQFF
TRBV20-1	TRBJ2-3	.	TRBD2	TGCAGTGCTAGCACTAGCGGGAACACAGATACGCAGTATTTT	CSASTSGNTDTQYF
TRBV18	TRBJ2-7	.	.	TGTGCCAGCTCAAAACAGGGTAACGAGCAGTACTTC	CASSKQGNEQYF
TRBV20-1	TRBJ2-1	many	.	TGCAGTGCTAGGATTGACAATGAGCAGTTCTTC	CSARIDNEQFF
TRBV3-1	TRBJ2-3	few	.	TGTGCCAGCAGCCAAGATAAGGGATTCGATACGCAGTATTTT	CASSQDKGFDTQYF
TRBV7-8	TRBJ1-1	few	.	TGTGCCAGCAGCCAAGTCAGTAGTGAAGCTTTCTTT	CASSQVSSEAFF
TRBV5-1	TRBJ2-3	few	TRBD1	TGCGCCAGCAGCCAGATACAGGGGGCCAAAGATACGCAGTATTTT	CASSQIQGAKDTQYF
TRBV2	TRBJ2-1	few	.	TGTGCCAGCAGTGCCCGGGCCTTCTACAATGAGCAGTTCTTC	CASSARAFYNEQFF
TRBV28	TRBJ2-3	.	TRBD2	TGTGCCACCTCCACGCGGGGGGGACTTAGCACAGATACGCAGTATTTT	CATSTRGGLSTDTQYF
TRBV4-3	TRBJ2-2	few	.	TGCGCCAGCAGCCAAGAAGTCGTCGGAGGAAGGGAGCTGTTTTTT	CASSQEVVGGRELFF
TRBV5-6	TRBJ2-7	few	.	TGTGCCAGCAGCTCGCGGAACCCGCAACGAGAGCAGTACTTC	CASSSRNPQREQYF
TRBV4-2	TRBJ2-3	few	TRBD2	TGTGCCAGCAGCCCGGGACTAGCGAGAGACACAGATACGCAGTATTTT	CASSPGLARDTDTQYF
TRBV12-3/TRBV12-4	TRBJ2-3	few	.	TGTGCCAGCAGCATGTCCACAGGATTCACAGATACGCAGTATTTT	CASSMSTGFTDTQYF
TRBV12-3/TRBV12-4	TRBJ2-5	.	.	TGTGCCAGCAGCTCGGGACCCCGGAAAGGGACCCAGTACTTC	CASSSGPRKGTQYF
TRBV5-1	TRBJ2-2	few	.	TGCGCCAGCAGCTTGCCCAGGACGAACACCGGGGAGCTGTTTTTT	CASSLPRTNTGELFF
TRBV5-6	TRBJ2-3	.	.	TGTGCCAGCAGCTTTCTAGGGGCTGGAGATACGCAGTATTTT	CASSFLGAGDTQYF